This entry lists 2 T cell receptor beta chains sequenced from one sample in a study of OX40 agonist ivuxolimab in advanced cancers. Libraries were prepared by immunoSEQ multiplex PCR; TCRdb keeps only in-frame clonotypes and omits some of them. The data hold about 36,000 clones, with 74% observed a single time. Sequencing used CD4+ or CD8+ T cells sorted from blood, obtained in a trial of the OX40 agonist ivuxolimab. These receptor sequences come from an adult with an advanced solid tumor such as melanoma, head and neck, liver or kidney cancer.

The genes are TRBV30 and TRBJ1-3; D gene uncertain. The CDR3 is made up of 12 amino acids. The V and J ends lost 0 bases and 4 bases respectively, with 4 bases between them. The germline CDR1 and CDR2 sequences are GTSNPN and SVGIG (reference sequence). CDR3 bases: TGTGCCTGGAGTGTACAGGGAAACACCATATATTTT. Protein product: CAWSVQGNTIYF.

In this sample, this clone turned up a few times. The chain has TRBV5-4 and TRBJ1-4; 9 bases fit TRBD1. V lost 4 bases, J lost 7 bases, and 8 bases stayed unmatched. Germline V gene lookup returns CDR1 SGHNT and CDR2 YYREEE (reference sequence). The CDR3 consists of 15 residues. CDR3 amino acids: CASSTRQGGFEKLFF. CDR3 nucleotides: TGTGCCAGCAGCACGCGACAGGGGGGCTTTGAAAAACTGTTTTTT.